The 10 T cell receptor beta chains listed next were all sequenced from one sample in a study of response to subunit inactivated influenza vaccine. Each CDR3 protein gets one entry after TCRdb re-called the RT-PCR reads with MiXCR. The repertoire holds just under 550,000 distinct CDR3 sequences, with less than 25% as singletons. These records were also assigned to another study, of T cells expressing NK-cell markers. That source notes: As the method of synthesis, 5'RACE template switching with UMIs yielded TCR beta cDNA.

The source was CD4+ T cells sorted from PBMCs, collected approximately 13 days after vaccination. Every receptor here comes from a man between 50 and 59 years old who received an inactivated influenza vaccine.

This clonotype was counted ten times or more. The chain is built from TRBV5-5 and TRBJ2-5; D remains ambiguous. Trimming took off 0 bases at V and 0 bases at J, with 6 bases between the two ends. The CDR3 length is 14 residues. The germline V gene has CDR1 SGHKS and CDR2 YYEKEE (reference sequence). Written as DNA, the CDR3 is TGTGCCAGCAGCTTGGGCAACAACCAAGAGACCCAGTACTTC. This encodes CASSLGNNQETQYF.

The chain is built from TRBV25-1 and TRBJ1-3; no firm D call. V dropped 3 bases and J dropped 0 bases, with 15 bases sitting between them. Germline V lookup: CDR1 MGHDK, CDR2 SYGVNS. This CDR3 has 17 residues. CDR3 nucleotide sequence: TGTGCCAGCAGTGATAGCCTTGGTCGGGTCTCTGGAAACACCATATATTTT. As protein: CASSDSLGRVSGNTIYF.

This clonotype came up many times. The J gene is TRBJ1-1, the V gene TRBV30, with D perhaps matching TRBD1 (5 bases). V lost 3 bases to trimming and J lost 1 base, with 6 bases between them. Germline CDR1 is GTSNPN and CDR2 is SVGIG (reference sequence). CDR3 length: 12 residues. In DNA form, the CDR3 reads TGTGCCTGGAGCAGGGCGAACACTGAAGCTTTCTTT. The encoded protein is CAWSRANTEAFF.

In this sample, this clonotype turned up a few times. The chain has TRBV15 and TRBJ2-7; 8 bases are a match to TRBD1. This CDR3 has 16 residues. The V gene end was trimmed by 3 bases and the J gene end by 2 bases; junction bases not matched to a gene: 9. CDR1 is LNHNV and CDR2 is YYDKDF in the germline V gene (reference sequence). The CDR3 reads CATSRAQGATTYEQYF. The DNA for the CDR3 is TGTGCCACCAGCAGGGCCCAGGGGGCTACCACCTACGAGCAGTACTTC.

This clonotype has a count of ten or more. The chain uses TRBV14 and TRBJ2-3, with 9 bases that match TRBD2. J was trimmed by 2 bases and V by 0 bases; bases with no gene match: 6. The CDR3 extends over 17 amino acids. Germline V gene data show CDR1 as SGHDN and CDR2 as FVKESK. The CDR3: CASSQERLAGITDTQYF. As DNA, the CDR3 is TGTGCCAGCAGCCAAGAAAGGCTAGCGGGAATCACAGATACGCAGTATTTT.

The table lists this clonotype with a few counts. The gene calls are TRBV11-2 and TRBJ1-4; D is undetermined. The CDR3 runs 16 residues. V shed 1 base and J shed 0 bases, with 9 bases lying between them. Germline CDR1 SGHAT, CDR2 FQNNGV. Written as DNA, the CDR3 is TGTGCCAGCAGCTTAGGGTTACTTACAACTAATGAAAAACTGTTTTTT. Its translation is CASSLGLLTTNEKLFF.

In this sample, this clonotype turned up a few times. The CDR3 protein is CASKFEYNEQFF. DNA for the CDR3: TGTGCCAGCAAATTCGAATACAATGAGCAGTTCTTC. The chain has TRBV2 and TRBJ2-1, with D hard to call. Germline CDR1 is SNHLY and CDR2 is FYNNEI. Trimming shortened V by 7 bases and J by 4 bases, and 8 bases separated the two germline ends. CDR3 length: 12 residues.

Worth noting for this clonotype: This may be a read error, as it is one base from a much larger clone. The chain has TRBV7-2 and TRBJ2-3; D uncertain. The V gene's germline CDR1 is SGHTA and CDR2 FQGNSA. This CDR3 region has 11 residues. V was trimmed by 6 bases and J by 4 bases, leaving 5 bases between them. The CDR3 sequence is CASREADTQYF. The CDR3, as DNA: TGTGCCAGCAGAGAGGCAGATACGCAGTATTTT.

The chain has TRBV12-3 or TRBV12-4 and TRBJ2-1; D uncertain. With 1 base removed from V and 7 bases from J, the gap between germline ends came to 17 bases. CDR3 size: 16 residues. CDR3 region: CASSLGLAPVGNEQFF. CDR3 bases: TGTGCCAGCAGTTTAGGATTAGCACCCGTGGGGAATGAGCAGTTCTTC.

CDR3 in amino acids: CASSQDLGAGGNEQFF. The CDR3 DNA reads TGTGCCAGCAGCCAAGATTTAGGGGCCGGGGGAAATGAGCAGTTCTTC. This chain uses TRBV3-1 with TRBJ2-1; D possibly corresponds to TRBD2 (6 bases). Germline V gene lookup returns CDR1 LGHDT and CDR2 YNNKEL (reference sequence). V lost 0 bases and J lost 7, with 16 bases in between. The CDR3 has 16 residues.